Listed here is a single TCR beta chain. Its antigen remains unknown. The data derive from a study of T cell responses to AZD1222 COVID-19 vaccine. Findings of the study overall: Regions 160-218 and 743-854 held dominance among vaccine-associated CD4 TCRs, which spanned spike.

In germline, CDR1 is LGHNA, CDR2 YSLEER. The germline V and J ends were trimmed by 1 base and 1 base, with 10 bases remaining between them. The CDR3 contains 15 residues. This table comes from immunoSEQ multiplex PCR, and its TCRdb copy is limited to in-frame clones, with some not included. The sample shows over 100,000 clones, about 85% of them seen only once. This TCR was sampled from an adult who received the AZD1222 COVID-19 vaccine. The chain joins TRBV4-3 to TRBJ1-2; D is perhaps TRBD1 (6 bases). Sequences were derived from peripheral blood, sampled 28 days after the second AZD1222 dose. In DNA form, the CDR3 reads TGCGCCAGCAGCCAAGCGGAACAGGGTAACTATGGCTACACCTTC. It specifies CASSQAEQGNYGYTF.